The following is a TCR beta chain sequence with its context. What it recognizes is unknown. The repertoire was sequenced with immunoSEQ multiplex PCR; TCRdb's copy has only in-frame clones and lacks some. The sample lists fewer than 15,000 clones, roughly 79% occurring once. The sample is drawn from a study of T cell repertoires in ileal Crohn's disease. General observations from the study: Mucosal expansions were suggested to be mainly CD8 T cells.

Time point defined: neoterminal ileum biopsy at postoperative endoscopy, about 6 months after surgery. V lost 0 bases and J 0 bases, leaving 8 bases between the germline ends. Looked up from germline, CDR1 is MNHEY and CDR2 is SVGAGI. The CDR3 contains 15 residues. This rearrangement joins TRBV6-5 to TRBJ1-1, with D maybe TRBD1 (5 bases). Sequenced sample: ileal tissue. This sequence was found in an adult with Crohn's disease. The CDR3 is CASSYSGLMNTEAFF. The CDR3 DNA reads TGTGCCAGCAGTTACTCGGGGCTCATGAACACTGAAGCTTTCTTT.